These 17 T cell receptor beta chains share one sample of origin, sequenced in a study of T-cell memory formation after mild COVID-19. TCRdb re-derived calls from the 5' RACE reads in MiXCR, one entry per CDR3 protein. The data contain hundreds of thousands of distinct CDR3 sequences, roughly 8% of them seen just once; the ten biggest clones take up approximately 22%. The sequenced material came from PBMCs or a T cell subset sorted from them (not recorded which). These receptors all stem from a man in his late teens or twenties who had mild COVID-19 (a few samples of this study predate the infection). Cell type and time point are not known.

This clonotype occurred a few times. The chain couples TRBV7-2 to TRBJ1-5; perhaps TRBD1 as D (5 bases). V lost 3 bases and J 2 bases, leaving 14 bases between the germline ends. The germline gives CDR1 SGHTA, CDR2 FQGNSA. The CDR3 loop spans 16 amino acids. The CDR3 region is CASSLRTSNGNQPQHF. The CDR3 nucleotides are TGTGCCAGCAGCTTGCGGACATCTAACGGCAATCAGCCCCAGCATTTT. Together with reference TRBV7-2 and TRBJ1-5, the CDR3 gives the full variable domain: GAGVSQSPSNKVTEKGKDVELRCDPISGHTALYWYRQSLGQGLEFLIYFQGNSAPDKSGLPSDRFSAERTGGSVSTLTIQRTQQEDSAVYLCASSLRTSNGNQPQHFGDGTRLSIL.

This clonotype was seen a handful of times. This chain joins TRBV5-5 and TRBJ1-4; no reliable D call. The CDR3 contains 16 residues. Trimming took off 4 bases at V and 0 bases at J, with 13 bases between the two ends. Germline CDR1 reads SGHKS; CDR2 reads YYEKEE (reference sequence). CDR3 sequence: CASSPRSTATNEKLFF. The CDR3 DNA sequence: TGTGCCAGCAGCCCGAGGTCCACAGCAACTAATGAAAAACTGTTTTTT.

This clonotype was found a few times. This chain connects TRBV24-1 to TRBJ1-5; TRBD1 aligns across 7 bases. V lost 4 bases to trimming and J lost 7 bases; unmatched junction nucleotides: 12. The CDR3 totals 16 residues. CDR1 and CDR2 (germline): KGHDR, SFDVKD. CDR3 region: CATSDRRQGVGQPQHF. The DNA of the CDR3 is TGTGCCACCAGTGACCGACGACAGGGAGTAGGGCAGCCCCAGCATTTT.

The rearrangement links TRBV7-2 to TRBJ2-1, with 9 positions matching TRBD2. Germline CDR1 reads SGHTA; CDR2 reads FQGNSA. With V trimmed by 4 bases and J by 3 bases, 4 bases remained unmatched. CDR3 length: 15 residues. The chain's CDR3 is CASSSSGDGYNEQFF. CDR3 nucleotide sequence: TGTGCCAGCAGCTCTAGCGGGGATGGCTACAATGAGCAGTTCTTC. Full variable domain (missing parts from reference TRBV7-2 and TRBJ2-1): GAGVSQSPSNKVTEKGKDVELRCDPISGHTALYWYRQSLGQGLEFLIYFQGNSAPDKSGLPSDRFSAERTGGSVSTLTIQRTQQEDSAVYLCASSSSGDGYNEQFFGPGTRLTVL.

This clonotype turned up a few times. The chain combines TRBV10-3 with TRBJ1-5; D ambiguous. The CDR3 spans 14 residues. Germline loops: CDR1 ENHRY, CDR2 SYGVKD. V dropped 2 bases and J dropped 3 bases, with 8 bases sitting between them. CDR3 amino acids: CAISEAGYNQPQHF. DNA of the CDR3: TGTGCCATCAGTGAGGCCGGGTACAATCAGCCCCAGCATTTT.

J is TRBJ1-5 and V is TRBV7-2; D call uncertain. The germline CDR1 and CDR2 sequences are SGHTA and FQGNSA. V lost 1 base, J lost 6 bases, and 10 bases lay in between. The CDR3 runs to 14 residues. CDR3 loop: CASSLVGLGQPQHF. CDR3 coding DNA: TGTGCCAGCAGCTTAGTGGGGTTAGGTCAGCCCCAGCATTTT.

V is TRBV5-1 and J is TRBJ2-5; D remains unclear. The CDR3 length is 13 residues. Trimming shortened V by 4 bases and J by 2 bases, and 9 bases separated the two germline ends. The germline CDR1 and CDR2 sequences are SGHRS and YFSETQ. The CDR3 is CASSDGRQETQYF. CDR3 DNA: TGCGCCAGCAGCGACGGGCGTCAAGAGACCCAGTACTTC.

The genes are TRBV12-3 or TRBV12-4 and TRBJ2-2; D ambiguous. V was pared by 5 bases and J by 0 bases, with 7 bases between. The CDR3 loop spans 14 amino acids. CDR3 loop: CASSVDTNTGELFF. CDR3 nucleotides: TGTGCCAGCAGTGTCGACACGAACACCGGGGAGCTGTTTTTT.

This chain links TRBV9 with TRBJ2-7; 8 nucleotides align to TRBD2. In germline, CDR1 is SGDLS, CDR2 YYNGEE. This CDR3 region has 15 residues. V shed 0 bases, J shed 4 bases, and the junction held 6 bases outside the gene matches. This CDR3 is CASSVGGGIAYEQYF. CDR3 DNA: TGTGCCAGCAGCGTAGGCGGGGGGATCGCGTACGAGCAGTACTTC.

This clonotype was seen only a few times. The chain uses TRBV10-3 and TRBJ1-3; D is uncertain. Trimming left V 4 bases short and J 0 bases short, with 16 bases between. This CDR3 spans 17 amino acids. Looked up from germline, CDR1 is ENHRY and CDR2 is SYGVKD. CDR3 amino acids: CAISVGPAPSSGNTIYF. In nucleotides, the CDR3 is TGTGCCATCAGTGTAGGTCCGGCTCCCAGCTCTGGAAACACCATATATTTT.

This chain connects TRBV10-3 to TRBJ2-1; D tentatively reads TRBD1 or TRBD2 (6 bases each). This CDR3 comprises 15 residues. The V gene's germline CDR1 is ENHRY and CDR2 SYGVKD. The V and J ends lost 3 bases and 8 bases respectively, with 17 bases between them. The CDR3 loop reads CAISEIPGAPDEQFF. The DNA for the CDR3 is TGTGCCATCAGTGAAATCCCGGGGGCCCCTGATGAGCAGTTCTTC.

This clonotype was seen a few times. The chain uses TRBV20-1 and TRBJ1-6, with 9 nucleotides matching TRBD1. The J segment lost 11 bases and the V segment lost 0 bases, leaving 8 bases of the junction unmatched. Germline V gives CDR1 DFQATT, CDR2 SNEGSKA (reference sequence). This CDR3 has 15 residues. The chain's CDR3 is CSARDVTGGMAPLHF. Written as DNA, the CDR3 is TGCAGTGCTAGAGATGTAACAGGGGGCATGGCACCCCTCCACTTT.

The sample holds a few counts of this clonotype. This chain joins TRBV7-3 and TRBJ2-1; 9 nucleotides match TRBD1. The CDR3 has 14 amino acids. Germline V gene data show CDR1 as SGHTA and CDR2 as FQGTGA. After removal of 5 bases from V and 2 bases from J, the junction contained 1 base not matched to a gene. DNA of the CDR3: TGTGCCAGCAGCGGGACAGGGACCTACAATGAGCAGTTCTTC. Translated: CASSGTGTYNEQFF.

This clonotype was counted only a few times. V and J are TRBV6-2 or TRBV6-3 and TRBJ2-4; no reliable D call. The germline V gene encodes CDR1 MNHEY and CDR2 SVGEGT. V was trimmed by 5 bases and J by 0 bases, leaving 14 bases between them. There are 16 residues in the CDR3. For the CDR3, the DNA is TGTGCCAGCAGTCCACACGTTTCGATAGCCAAAAACATTCAGTACTTC. The encoded protein is CASSPHVSIAKNIQYF.

The rearrangement joins TRBV11-2 to TRBJ1-2; 10 bases map to TRBD1. The length of the CDR3 is 17 residues. Per germline, CDR1 SGHAT and CDR2 FQNNGV. Trimming removed 4 bases from V and 4 bases from J; junction bases left unmatched: 12. The CDR3 here is CASSSNRGQGQIYGYTF. The CDR3 DNA reads as TGTGCCAGCAGCTCCAACCGGGGACAGGGGCAGATCTATGGCTACACCTTC.

This clonotype was counted many times. The chain combines TRBV5-1 with TRBJ1-2, with 8 bases lining up with TRBD1. J gave up 4 bases and V 5 bases, and 4 bases lay outside the gene matches. Per germline, CDR1 SGHRS and CDR2 YFSETQ. This CDR3 is built from 13 residues. The CDR3, as DNA: TGCGCCAGCAGGGAAACAGGGGGCTATGGCTACACCTTC. Encoded protein: CASRETGGYGYTF. Filled out from reference TRBV5-1 and TRBJ1-2, the complete variable domain reads KAGVTQTPRYLIKTRGQQVTLSCSPISGHRSVSWYQQTPGQGLQFLFEYFSETQRNKGNFPGRFSGRQFSNSRSEMNVSTLELGDSALYLCASRETGGYGYTFGSGTRLTVV.

In this sample, this clonotype turned up a few times. The chain links TRBV6-5 to TRBJ2-5, with 7 nucleotides matching TRBD2. Germline V gives CDR1 MNHEY, CDR2 SVGAGI. Germline trimming cut 0 bases from V and 2 bases from J; bases unmatched to any gene: 3. The CDR3 contains 15 residues. The CDR3 nucleotides are TGTGCCAGCAGTTACTCGAGCGGGGAACAAGAGACCCAGTACTTC. Translated: CASSYSSGEQETQYF.